This TCR beta chain was captured by sequencing in a study of blood T cell repertoires in COVID-19. Study in general: Samples came from the United States, Italy and Spain, spanning acute and convalescent COVID-19.

Seattle patients were enrolled while actively infected and followed longitudinally. The method was immunoSEQ multiplex PCR; TCRdb's version includes in-frame clones alone and lacks a portion of them. The data contain fewer than 50,000 clones, 90% to 95% of them singletons. The sample consisted of peripheral blood. The TCR originated in a middle-aged man with COVID-19, enrolled during active disease.

In DNA, the CDR3 is TGTGCCAGCATGATTCCTAGCGGGAGCTCCTACAATGAGCAGTTCTTC. The encoded protein is CASMIPSGSSYNEQFF. The chain carries TRBV2 and TRBJ2-1; 10 bases are shared with TRBD2. The germline V gene encodes CDR1 SNHLY and CDR2 FYNNEI. The CDR3 length is 16 residues. Germline trimming cut 7 bases from V and 0 bases from J; bases unmatched to any gene: 6.